This T cell receptor beta chain originates from a study of cytomegalovirus exposure and HLA in healthy donors. As for the study in general: An early release of data contained approximately 85 million unique TCRs, which came from HLA-typed donors.

Regarding the study as a whole: Reportedly, a later analysis found an Asian-associated ancestry cluster had fewer N-insertions than the approximately 640-donor mean. As confirmed in vitro, three CMV-associated chains were specific for CMV antigens.

The study ran its PCR with 60 Vbeta and 13 Jbeta primers. Clones were read by immunoSEQ multiplex PCR, and TCRdb kept only the in-frame ones, dropping some. Of some 180,000 clones in the sample, approximately 82% were seen once. About this clone itself: The antigen is unknown.

The TCR comes from a woman younger than 35 in good health and CMV-seronegative. Sequencing was carried out using PBMCs.

In DNA form, the CDR3 reads TGTGCCAGCTCAGCGACAGTTATAGGGTCCGGTGGGCCCCAGCATTTT. Its protein product is CASSATVIGSGGPQHF. The chain joins TRBV18 to TRBJ1-5; D may be TRBD1 (5 bases). The germline V and J ends were trimmed by 5 bases and 9 bases, with 23 bases remaining between them. The CDR3 totals 16 residues. Germline assignment: CDR1 KGHSH and CDR2 LQKENI.